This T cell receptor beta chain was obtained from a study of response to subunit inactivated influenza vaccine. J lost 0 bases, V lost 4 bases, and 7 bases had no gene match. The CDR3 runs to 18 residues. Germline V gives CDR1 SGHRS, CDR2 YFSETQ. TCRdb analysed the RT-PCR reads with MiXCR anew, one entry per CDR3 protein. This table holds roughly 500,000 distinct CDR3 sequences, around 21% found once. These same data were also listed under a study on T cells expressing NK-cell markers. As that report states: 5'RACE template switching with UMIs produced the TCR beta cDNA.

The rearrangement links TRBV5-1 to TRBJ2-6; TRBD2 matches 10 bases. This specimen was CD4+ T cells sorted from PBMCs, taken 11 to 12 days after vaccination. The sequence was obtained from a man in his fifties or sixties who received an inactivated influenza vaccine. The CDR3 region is CASSVGAGGPSGANVLTF. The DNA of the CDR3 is TGCGCCAGCAGCGTAGGAGCGGGGGGGCCCTCTGGGGCCAACGTCCTGACTTTC.